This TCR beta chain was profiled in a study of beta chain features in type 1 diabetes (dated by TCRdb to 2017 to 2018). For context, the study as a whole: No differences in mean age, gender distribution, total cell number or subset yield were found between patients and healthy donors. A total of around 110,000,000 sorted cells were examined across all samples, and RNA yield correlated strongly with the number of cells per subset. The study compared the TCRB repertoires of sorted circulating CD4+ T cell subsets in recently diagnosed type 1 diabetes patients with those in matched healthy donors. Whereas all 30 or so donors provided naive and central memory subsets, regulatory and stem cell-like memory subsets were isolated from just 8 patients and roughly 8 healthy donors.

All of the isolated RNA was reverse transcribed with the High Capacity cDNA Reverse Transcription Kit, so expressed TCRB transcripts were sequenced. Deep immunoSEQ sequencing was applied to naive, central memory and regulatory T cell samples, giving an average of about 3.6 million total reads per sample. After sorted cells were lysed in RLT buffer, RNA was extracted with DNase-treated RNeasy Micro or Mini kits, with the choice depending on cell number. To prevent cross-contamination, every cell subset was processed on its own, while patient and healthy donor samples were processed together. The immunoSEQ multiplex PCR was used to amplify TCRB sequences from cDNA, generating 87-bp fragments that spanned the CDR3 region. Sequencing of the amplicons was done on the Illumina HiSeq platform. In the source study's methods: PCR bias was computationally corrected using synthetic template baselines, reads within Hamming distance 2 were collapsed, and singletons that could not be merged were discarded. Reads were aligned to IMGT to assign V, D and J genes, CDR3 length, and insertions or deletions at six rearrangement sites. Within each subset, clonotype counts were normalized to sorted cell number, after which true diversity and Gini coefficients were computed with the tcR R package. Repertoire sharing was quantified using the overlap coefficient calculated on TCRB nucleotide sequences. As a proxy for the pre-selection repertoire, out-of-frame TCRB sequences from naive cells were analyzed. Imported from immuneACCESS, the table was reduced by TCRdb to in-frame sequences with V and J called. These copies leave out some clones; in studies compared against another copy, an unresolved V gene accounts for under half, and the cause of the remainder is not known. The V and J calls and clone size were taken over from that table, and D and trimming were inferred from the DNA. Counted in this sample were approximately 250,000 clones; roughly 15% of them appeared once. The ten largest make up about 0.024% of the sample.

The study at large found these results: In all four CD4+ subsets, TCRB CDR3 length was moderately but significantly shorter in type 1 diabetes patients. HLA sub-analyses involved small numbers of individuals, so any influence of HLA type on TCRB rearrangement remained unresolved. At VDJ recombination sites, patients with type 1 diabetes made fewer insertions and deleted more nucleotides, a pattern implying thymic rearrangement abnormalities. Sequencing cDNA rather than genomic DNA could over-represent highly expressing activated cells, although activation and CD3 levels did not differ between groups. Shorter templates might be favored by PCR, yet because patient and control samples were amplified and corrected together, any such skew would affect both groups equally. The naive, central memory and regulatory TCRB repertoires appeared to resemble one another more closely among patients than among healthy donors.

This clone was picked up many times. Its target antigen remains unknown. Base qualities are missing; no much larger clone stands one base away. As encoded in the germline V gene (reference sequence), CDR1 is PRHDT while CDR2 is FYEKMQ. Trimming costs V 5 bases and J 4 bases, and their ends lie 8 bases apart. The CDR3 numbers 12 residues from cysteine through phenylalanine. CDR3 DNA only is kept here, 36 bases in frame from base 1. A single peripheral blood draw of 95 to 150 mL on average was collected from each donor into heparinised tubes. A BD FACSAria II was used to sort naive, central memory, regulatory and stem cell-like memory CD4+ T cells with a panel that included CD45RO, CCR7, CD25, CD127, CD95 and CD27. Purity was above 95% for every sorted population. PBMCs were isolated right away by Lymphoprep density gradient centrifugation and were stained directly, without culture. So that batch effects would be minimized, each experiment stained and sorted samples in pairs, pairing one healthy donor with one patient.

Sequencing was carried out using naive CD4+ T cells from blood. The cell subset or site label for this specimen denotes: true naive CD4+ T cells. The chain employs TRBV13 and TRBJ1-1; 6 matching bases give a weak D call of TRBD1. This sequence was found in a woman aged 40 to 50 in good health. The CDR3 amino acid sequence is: CASSARGTEAFF. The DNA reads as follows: TGTGCCAGCAGCGCCAGGGGCACTGAAGCTTTCTTT.